The 27 T cell receptor beta chains listed next were all sequenced from one sample in a study of response to subunit inactivated influenza vaccine. A single record per CDR3 protein comes from TCRdb applying MiXCR to the RT-PCR reads. The table lists 800,000 or so distinct CDR3 sequences, around 20% of them singletons. Sequenced material: PBMCs from blood, taken roughly 5 days after vaccination. These receptors were taken from a man aged 50-60 years who received an inactivated influenza vaccine.

V usage is TRBV15 and J usage is TRBJ2-5, with D perhaps TRBD1 or TRBD2 (6 bases each). The CDR3 is made up of 14 amino acids. V was pared by 9 bases and J by 6 bases, with 20 bases between. Germline CDR1 LNHNV, CDR2 YYDKDF (reference sequence). CDR3 sequence reads: CATEFSGGGKTQYF. The CDR3 nucleotides are TGTGCCACAGAATTTAGCGGAGGGGGAAAGACCCAGTACTTC.

The sample holds a few counts of this clonotype. V and J are TRBV12-3 or TRBV12-4 and TRBJ2-2; 8 bases align to TRBD2. This CDR3 spans 16 amino acids. V gave up 6 bases and J gave up 4 bases; unmatched junction bases: 10. DNA of the CDR3: TGTGCCAGCAGCCCAACTAGCGGCAGCCTCACCGGGGAGCTGTTTTTT. Translated, it gives CASSPTSGSLTGELFF.

CDR3 in amino acids: CASSSSGRADEQFF. The CDR3 DNA follows: TGTGCCAGCAGCTCGAGCGGGAGGGCTGATGAGCAGTTCTTC. The chain uses TRBV7-9 and TRBJ2-1; 10 bases are shared with TRBD2. The V gene end was trimmed by 4 bases and the J gene end by 8 bases; junction bases not matched to a gene: 5. This CDR3 spans 14 amino acids. Germline assignment: CDR1 SEHNR and CDR2 FQNEAQ (reference sequence).

This clonotype was seen only a few times. J is TRBJ2-1 and V is TRBV4-3; D possibly corresponds to TRBD2 (6 bases). Germline V gene sequence: CDR1 LGHNA, CDR2 YSLEER. The V gene lost 4 bases and the J gene lost 10 bases, with 11 bases spanning the gap. This CDR3 has 12 amino acids. This CDR3 is CASSRLREEQFF. CDR3 sequence (DNA): TGCGCCAGCAGCCGACTTCGGGAGGAGCAGTTCTTC.

The gene calls are TRBV4-3 and TRBJ1-2; D unclear. CDR3 size: 14 residues. CDR1 and CDR2 from the germline V gene are LGHNA and YSLEER. The ends were cut back, 1 base at V and 2 bases at J, with 8 bases in the middle. CDR3 in DNA: TGCGCCAGCAGCCAAGGAATCCTGAACTATGGCTACACCTTC. This encodes CASSQGILNYGYTF.

This chain uses TRBV7-2 with TRBJ2-5; TRBD2 matches at 11 bases. Germline-derived CDR1 and CDR2 are SGHTA and FQGNSA. Losses at the gene ends were 2 bases for V and 5 bases for J; bases not matched to a gene: 10. The CDR3 sequence is 17 residues long. The CDR3 DNA is TGTGCCAGCAGCTTAAGCGTTCTAGCGGGGGGATGGGAGACCCAGTACTTC. It encodes CASSLSVLAGGWETQYF. The variable domain in full, completed from reference TRBV7-2 and TRBJ2-5, reads GAGVSQSPSNKVTEKGKDVELRCDPISGHTALYWYRQSLGQGLEFLIYFQGNSAPDKSGLPSDRFSAERTGGSVSTLTIQRTQQEDSAVYLCASSLSVLAGGWETQYFGPGTRLLVL.

This clonotype was detected a few times. This chain connects TRBV5-1 to TRBJ1-1; 7 positions match TRBD1. Trimming removed 3 bases from V and 2 bases from J; junction bases left unmatched: 4. CDR1 and CDR2 from the germline V gene are SGHRS and YFSETQ. This CDR3 comprises 14 residues. The CDR3 loop is CASSSQGQNTEAFF. DNA for the CDR3: TGCGCCAGCAGCTCACAGGGGCAAAACACTGAAGCTTTCTTT. Full variable domain (rest looked up from reference TRBV5-1 and TRBJ1-1): KAGVTQTPRYLIKTRGQQVTLSCSPISGHRSVSWYQQTPGQGLQFLFEYFSETQRNKGNFPGRFSGRQFSNSRSEMNVSTLELGDSALYLCASSSQGQNTEAFFGQGTRLTVV.

The gene calls are TRBV27 and TRBJ1-5; the D gene is possibly TRBD1 (6 bases). V was shortened by 6 bases and J by 7 bases, with 16 bases between the two germline ends. The CDR3 contains 14 residues. Germline V gene sequence: CDR1 MNHEY, CDR2 SMNVEV (reference sequence). The DNA of the CDR3 is TGTGCCAGCAGGGTTACAGGGAACGGACAGCCCCAGCATTTT. This sequence encodes CASRVTGNGQPQHF.

This clonotype was counted only a few times. V is TRBV10-3 and J is TRBJ1-5; possible D gene TRBD1, 5 bases. The V and J ends lost 1 base and 3 bases respectively, with 10 bases between them. In germline, CDR1 is ENHRY, CDR2 SYGVKD. The CDR3 has 15 amino acids. In DNA, the CDR3 is TGTGCCATCAGTGAGTTCCAGGGTGACAATCAGCCCCAGCATTTT. Translation gives CAISEFQGDNQPQHF.

This clonotype was detected only a few times. The chain joins TRBV7-9 to TRBJ1-2, with 9 bases that match TRBD1. Trimming removed 5 bases from V and 5 bases from J; junction bases left unmatched: 6. The CDR3 covers 14 residues. Per the germline V gene, CDR1 is SEHNR and CDR2 is FQNEAQ (reference sequence). The CDR3 DNA follows: TGTGCCAGCAGCCCAGGGACAGGGATTTATGGCTACACCTTC. It translates to CASSPGTGIYGYTF.

This clonotype was detected a few times. The gene calls are TRBV7-9 and TRBJ2-7; 9 bases align to TRBD1. The CDR3 runs 14 residues. Germline V gene lookup returns CDR1 SEHNR and CDR2 FQNEAQ (reference sequence). The trim removed 3 bases at V and 6 bases at J, leaving 6 bases unmatched. CDR3 bases: TGTGCCAGCAGCTTGTCGGGACAGGGTCGCGAGCAGTACTTC. Protein: CASSLSGQGREQYF.

V gene TRBV5-6 combines with J gene TRBJ1-1; D not certain. The CDR3 covers 14 residues. V was trimmed by 2 bases and J by 2 bases, leaving 10 bases between them. In germline, CDR1 is SGHDT, CDR2 YYEEEE. The CDR3 coding sequence is TGTGCCAGCAGCTTTCGGGTTAGAAACACTGAAGCTTTCTTT. The encoded protein is CASSFRVRNTEAFF.

This clonotype was seen a few times. V and J are TRBV7-2 and TRBJ2-1; the match to TRBD2 covers 10 bases. The CDR3 covers 17 residues. The trim removed 5 bases at V and 5 bases at J, leaving 12 bases unmatched. Germline CDR1 and CDR2: SGHTA and FQGNSA. In nucleotides, the CDR3 is TGTGCCAGCAGCCCCGTTAAACTAGCGGGAATCAACAATGAGCAGTTCTTC. This encodes CASSPVKLAGINNEQFF. The full variable domain, with the rest looked up from reference TRBV7-2 and TRBJ2-1, is GAGVSQSPSNKVTEKGKDVELRCDPISGHTALYWYRQSLGQGLEFLIYFQGNSAPDKSGLPSDRFSAERTGGSVSTLTIQRTQQEDSAVYLCASSPVKLAGINNEQFFGPGTRLTVL.

This clonotype has only a few counts. The chain couples TRBV20-1 to TRBJ1-5, with 10 bases lining up with TRBD1. Germline V gene sequence: CDR1 DFQATT, CDR2 SNEGSKA (reference sequence). V dropped 5 bases and J dropped 4; count of bases not matched to a gene: 11. The CDR3 runs to 16 residues. Here the CDR3 reads CSAPRRGTGVNQPQHF. CDR3 nucleotides: TGCAGTGCTCCCAGAAGGGGGACAGGGGTGAATCAGCCCCAGCATTTT.

This chain connects TRBV5-1 to TRBJ2-3, with TRBD2 as a possible D gene (6 bases). V lost 4 bases, J lost 7 bases, and 16 bases lay in between. The germline gives CDR1 SGHRS, CDR2 YFSETQ. CDR3 length: 14 amino acids. The CDR3 bases are TGCGCCAGCAGCCTCTCTGTGGGGAGGAATACGCAGTATTTT. It yields the protein CASSLSVGRNTQYF.

The chain links TRBV15 to TRBJ2-1, with D hard to call. Deletions cut 5 bases from V and 9 bases from J, with 29 bases between. Germline V lookup: CDR1 LNHNV, CDR2 YYDKDF (reference sequence). This CDR3 spans 18 amino acids. For the CDR3, the DNA is TGTGCCACCAGCCGCCTTGTAGGGAAGACAAGATGGGAATTTGAGCAGTTCTTC. This sequence encodes CATSRLVGKTRWEFEQFF.

This clonotype was counted a few times. The V call is TRBV3-1, the J call TRBJ2-2, with 8 bases identical to TRBD2. Losses at the gene ends were 2 bases for V and 6 bases for J; bases not matched to a gene: 5. This CDR3 comprises 15 residues. Germline CDR1 reads LGHDT; CDR2 reads YNNKEL (reference sequence). This CDR3 reads CASSQHSGNAGELFF. Written as DNA, the CDR3 is TGTGCCAGCAGCCAACATAGCGGGAATGCCGGGGAGCTGTTTTTT.

The V and J genes are TRBV3-1 and TRBJ1-1; TRBD1 aligns across 8 bases. Trimming cost V 7 bases and J 4 bases; bases outside gene matches: 8. The CDR3 runs to 14 residues. The germline V gene has CDR1 LGHDT and CDR2 YNNKEL (reference sequence). The DNA of the CDR3 is TGTGCCAGCACGACCACAGGGGGGGGCACTGAAGCTTTCTTT. Translating gives CASTTTGGGTEAFF.

This clonotype was counted only a few times. The V and J genes are TRBV5-1 and TRBJ1-1; 8 bases line up with TRBD1. The CDR3 is 15 residues long. Germline V gene data show CDR1 as SGHRS and CDR2 as YFSETQ. Trimming took 0 bases from V and 3 from J; bases not matched to a gene: 4. Written as DNA, the CDR3 is TGCGCCAGCAGCTTGGTTTCAGGGGGCTACACTGAAGCTTTCTTT. It codes for CASSLVSGGYTEAFF.

This clonotype was counted between two and nine times. The chain combines TRBV20-1 with TRBJ1-5; D gene unclear. V was pared by 5 bases and J by 1 base, with 12 bases between. Germline assignment: CDR1 DFQATT and CDR2 SNEGSKA (reference sequence). The CDR3 covers 14 residues. As DNA, the CDR3 is TGCAGTGCTTTTGAAGGGCCAAGCAATCAGCCCCAGCATTTT. This encodes CSAFEGPSNQPQHF.

This clonotype was seen a handful of times. The chain combines TRBV5-1 with TRBJ1-2; D is uncertain. Trimming cost V 5 bases and J 4 bases, with 12 bases left between them. In germline, CDR1 is SGHRS, CDR2 YFSETQ. The CDR3 runs to 13 residues. The CDR3 DNA follows: TGCGCCAGCAGGCCCCGGACGGCCTATGGCTACACCTTC. Translation gives CASRPRTAYGYTF. Based on the CDR3 plus reference TRBV5-1 and TRBJ1-2, the full variable domain is KAGVTQTPRYLIKTRGQQVTLSCSPISGHRSVSWYQQTPGQGLQFLFEYFSETQRNKGNFPGRFSGRQFSNSRSEMNVSTLELGDSALYLCASRPRTAYGYTFGSGTRLTVV.

This chain connects TRBV4-1 to TRBJ1-6; D remains ambiguous. V lost 5 bases and J 8 bases, leaving 16 bases between the germline ends. Looked up from germline, CDR1 is MGHRA and CDR2 is YSYEKL. This CDR3 is built from 15 residues. The CDR3 DNA is TGCGCCAGCAGCGAGACACAGACGGTTGATTCACCCCTCCACTTT. Residues: CASSETQTVDSPLHF.

The rearrangement uses TRBV20-1 and TRBJ2-7; no firm D call. This CDR3 has 11 amino acids. The V gene lost 3 bases and the J gene lost 3 bases, with 6 bases spanning the gap. The germline gives CDR1 DFQATT, CDR2 SNEGSKA (reference sequence). CDR3 sequence (DNA): TGCAGTGCTAGTGAGCTCTACGAGCAGTACTTC. As protein: CSASELYEQYF.

This clonotype was recorded a few times. The CDR3 coding sequence is TGTGCCAGCAGCCAAGGAACACTCTCATTAACCGGGGAGCTGTTTTTT. It codes for CASSQGTLSLTGELFF. This sequence joins TRBV4-2 and TRBJ2-2, with D unclear. CDR3 size: 16 residues. V dropped 1 base and J dropped 5 bases, with 14 bases sitting between them. Germline V lookup: CDR1 LGHNA, CDR2 YNFKEQ.

The chain combines TRBV5-1 with TRBJ1-2; maybe TRBD1 (6 bases). This CDR3 spans 15 amino acids. Germline assignment: CDR1 SGHRS and CDR2 YFSETQ. V shed 5 bases and J shed 2 bases, with 16 bases lying between them. CDR3 amino acids: CASRTGLEGNYGYTF. The CDR3 DNA is TGCGCCAGCAGAACAGGGTTGGAGGGAAACTATGGCTACACCTTC.

This clonotype was observed at least ten times. This chain joins TRBV7-8 and TRBJ2-4; no firm D call. CDR1 is SGHVS and CDR2 is FQNEAQ in the germline V gene. Trimming took 1 base from V and 0 from J, leaving 10 bases between them. This CDR3 is 16 amino acids long. As DNA, the CDR3 is TGTGCCAGCAGCTTAGGTGGCGTGCTAGCCAAAAACATTCAGTACTTC. Translating it yields CASSLGGVLAKNIQYF.

The V gene is TRBV20-1, the J gene TRBJ2-1; unclear D gene. The CDR3 sequence is 10 residues long. Trimming left V 2 bases short and J 8 bases short, with 4 bases between. Germline CDR1 is DFQATT and CDR2 is SNEGSKA (reference sequence). The CDR3 nucleotides read TGCAGTGCTAGATCGCATGAGCAGTTCTTC. It translates to CSARSHEQFF.